This TCR beta chain stems from a study of cytomegalovirus exposure and HLA in healthy donors. This CDR3 is built from 16 residues. V was cut by 3 bases and J by 0 bases, with 12 bases left in between. Per germline, CDR1 LNHDA and CDR2 SQIVND (reference sequence). A multiplex PCR was run with 60 Vbeta primers and 13 Jbeta primers. Measured with immunoSEQ multiplex PCR; TCRdb has only the in-frame clones, and not every one. Of about 230,000 clones in the sample, around 78% were seen once. The sequence came from a boy under 18 in good health and CMV-seronegative. Sequencing was done on a sample of PBMCs. The chain has TRBV19 and TRBJ2-1; possibly TRBD2 for D (6 bases). CDR3 protein: CASSIGTSSSYNEQFF. CDR3 nucleotides: TGTGCCAGTAGTATTGGGACTTCATCCTCCTACAATGAGCAGTTCTTC.